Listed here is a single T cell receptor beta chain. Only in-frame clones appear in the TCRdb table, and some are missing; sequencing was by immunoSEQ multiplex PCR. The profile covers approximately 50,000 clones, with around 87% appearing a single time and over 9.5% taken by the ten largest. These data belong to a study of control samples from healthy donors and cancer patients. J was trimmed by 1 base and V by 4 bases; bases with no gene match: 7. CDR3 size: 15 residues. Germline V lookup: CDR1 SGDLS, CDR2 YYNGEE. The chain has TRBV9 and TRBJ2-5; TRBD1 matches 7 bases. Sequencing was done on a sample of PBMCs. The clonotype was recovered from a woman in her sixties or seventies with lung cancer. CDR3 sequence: CASSPRTGTQETQYF. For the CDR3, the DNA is TGTGCCAGCAGCCCCAGGACAGGTACCCAAGAGACCCAGTACTTC.